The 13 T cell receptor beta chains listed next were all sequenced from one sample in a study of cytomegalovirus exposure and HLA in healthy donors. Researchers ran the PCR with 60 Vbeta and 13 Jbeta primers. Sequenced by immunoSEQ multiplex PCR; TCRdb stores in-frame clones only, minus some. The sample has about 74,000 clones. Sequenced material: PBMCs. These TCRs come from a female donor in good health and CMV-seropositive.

The CDR3 spells CASSPTGSSGANVLTF. In nucleotides, the CDR3 is TGTGCCAGCAGCCCTACAGGGAGCTCTGGGGCCAACGTCCTGACTTTC. The chain couples TRBV9 to TRBJ2-6; tentatively, D is TRBD1 (6 bases). The CDR3 extends over 16 amino acids. The V gene's germline CDR1 is SGDLS and CDR2 YYNGEE. Trimming removed 4 bases from V and 0 bases from J, with 11 bases in between. Filled out from reference TRBV9 and TRBJ2-6, the complete variable domain reads DSGVTQTPKHLITATGQRVTLRCSPRSGDLSVYWYQQSLDQGLQFLIQYYNGEERAKGNILERFSAQQFPDLHSELNLSSLELGDSALYFCASSPTGSSGANVLTFGAGSRLTVL.

The CDR3 nucleotides are TGTGCCAGCAGCTTCCCGGGACAGGGGTACGAGCAGTACTTC. Its translation: CASSFPGQGYEQYF. V gene TRBV5-6 combines with J gene TRBJ2-7, with 10 bases aligning to TRBD1. The CDR3 loop spans 14 amino acids. The germline V gene has CDR1 SGHDT and CDR2 YYEEEE. V shed 2 bases, J shed 4 bases, and the junction held 3 bases outside the gene matches.

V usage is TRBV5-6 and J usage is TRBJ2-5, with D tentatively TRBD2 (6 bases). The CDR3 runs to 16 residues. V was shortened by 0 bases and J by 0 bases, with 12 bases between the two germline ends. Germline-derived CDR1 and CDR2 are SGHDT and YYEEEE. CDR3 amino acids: CASSLGGGIDQETQYF. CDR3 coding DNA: TGTGCCAGCAGCTTGGGCGGCGGGATAGACCAAGAGACCCAGTACTTC.

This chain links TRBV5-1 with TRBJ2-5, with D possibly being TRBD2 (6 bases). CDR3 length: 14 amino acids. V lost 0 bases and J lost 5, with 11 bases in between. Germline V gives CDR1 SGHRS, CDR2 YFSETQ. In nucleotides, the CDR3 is TGCGCCAGCAGCTTGGCATCTAGCGAGGAGACCCAGTACTTC. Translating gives CASSLASSEETQYF. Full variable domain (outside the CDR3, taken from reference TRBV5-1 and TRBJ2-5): KAGVTQTPRYLIKTRGQQVTLSCSPISGHRSVSWYQQTPGQGLQFLFEYFSETQRNKGNFPGRFSGRQFSNSRSEMNVSTLELGDSALYLCASSLASSEETQYFGPGTRLLVL.

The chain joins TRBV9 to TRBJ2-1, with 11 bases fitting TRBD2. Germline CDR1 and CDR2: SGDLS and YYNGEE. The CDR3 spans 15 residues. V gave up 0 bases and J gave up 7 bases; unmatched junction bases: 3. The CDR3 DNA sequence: TGTGCCAGCAGCGTAGGGGCTAGCGGGGGGAATGAGCAGTTCTTC. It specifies CASSVGASGGNEQFF. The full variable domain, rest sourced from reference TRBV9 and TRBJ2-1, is DSGVTQTPKHLITATGQRVTLRCSPRSGDLSVYWYQQSLDQGLQFLIQYYNGEERAKGNILERFSAQQFPDLHSELNLSSLELGDSALYFCASSVGASGGNEQFFGPGTRLTVL.

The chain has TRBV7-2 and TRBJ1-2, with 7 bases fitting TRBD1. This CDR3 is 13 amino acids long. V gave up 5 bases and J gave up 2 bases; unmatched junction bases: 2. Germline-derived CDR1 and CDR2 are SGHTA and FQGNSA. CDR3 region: CASSPTGNYGYTF. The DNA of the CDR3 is TGTGCCAGCAGCCCGACAGGGAACTATGGCTACACCTTC.

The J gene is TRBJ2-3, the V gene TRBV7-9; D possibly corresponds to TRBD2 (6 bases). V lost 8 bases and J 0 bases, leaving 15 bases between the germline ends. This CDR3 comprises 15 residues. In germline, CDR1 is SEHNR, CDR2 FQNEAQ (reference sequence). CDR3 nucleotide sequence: TGTGCCAGCTTAGGAGTCGGGAGTAGCACAGATACGCAGTATTTT. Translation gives CASLGVGSSTDTQYF.

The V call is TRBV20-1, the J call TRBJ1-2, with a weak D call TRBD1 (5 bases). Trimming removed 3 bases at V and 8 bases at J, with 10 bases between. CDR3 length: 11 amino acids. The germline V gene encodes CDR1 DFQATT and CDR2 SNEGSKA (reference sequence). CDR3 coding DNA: TGCAGTGCTAGTGTAGCAGGGGGCTACACCTTC. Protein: CSASVAGGYTF.

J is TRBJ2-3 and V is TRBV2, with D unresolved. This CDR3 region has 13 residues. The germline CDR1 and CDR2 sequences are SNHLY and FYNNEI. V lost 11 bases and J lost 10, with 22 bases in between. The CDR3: CAASALTLRSQYF. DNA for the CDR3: TGTGCCGCCTCAGCACTAACTCTGAGGTCGCAGTATTTT.

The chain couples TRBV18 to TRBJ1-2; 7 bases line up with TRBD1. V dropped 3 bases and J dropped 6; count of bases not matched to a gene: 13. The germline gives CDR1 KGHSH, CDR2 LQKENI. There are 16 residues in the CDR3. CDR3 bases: TGTGCCAGCTCACCCCTACCTGGACAGGACGGGAATGGCTACACCTTC. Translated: CASSPLPGQDGNGYTF.

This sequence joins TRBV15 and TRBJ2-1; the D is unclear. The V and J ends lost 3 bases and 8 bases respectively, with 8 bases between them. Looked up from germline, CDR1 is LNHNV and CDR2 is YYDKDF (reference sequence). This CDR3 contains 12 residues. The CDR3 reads CATSRRSDEQFF. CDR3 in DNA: TGTGCCACCAGCAGGAGGTCGGATGAGCAGTTCTTC.

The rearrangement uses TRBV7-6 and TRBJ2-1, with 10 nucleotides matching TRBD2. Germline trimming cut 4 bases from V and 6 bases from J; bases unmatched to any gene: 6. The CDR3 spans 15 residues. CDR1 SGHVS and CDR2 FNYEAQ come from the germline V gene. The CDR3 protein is CASSSAGGPSNEQFF. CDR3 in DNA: TGTGCCAGCAGCTCAGCGGGAGGGCCAAGCAATGAGCAGTTCTTC. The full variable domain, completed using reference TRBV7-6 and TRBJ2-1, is GAGVSQSPRYKVTKRGQDVALRCDPISGHVSLYWYRQALGQGPEFLTYFNYEAQQDKSGLPNDRFSAERPEGSISTLTIQRTEQRDSAMYRCASSSAGGPSNEQFFGPGTRLTVL.

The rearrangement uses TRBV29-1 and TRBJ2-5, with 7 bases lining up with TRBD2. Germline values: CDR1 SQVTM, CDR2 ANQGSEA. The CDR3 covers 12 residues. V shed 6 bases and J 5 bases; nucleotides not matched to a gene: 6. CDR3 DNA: TGCAGCGTGTGGGGGGGTGTGGAGACCCAGTACTTC. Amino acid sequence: CSVWGGVETQYF.